This TCR beta chain was recorded in a study of blood T cell repertoires in COVID-19. Overall study: COVID-19 samples collected from the United States, Italy and Spain covered acute and convalescent phases. Sources were T cells, B-cell-depleted T cells, or PBMCs; the material itself was cDNA or gDNA.

V lost 3 bases to trimming and J lost 6 bases; unmatched junction nucleotides: 9. CDR1 and CDR2 (germline): SEHNR, FQNEAQ (reference sequence). The CDR3 spans 15 residues. In the original analysis: Amplification from reference gene primers served as the basis for estimated nucleated cell counts. Sequencing was performed with immunoSEQ multiplex PCR; in TCRdb, only in-frame clones are kept and a portion is missing. That table supplies the V and J calls and clone size; D and trimming were determined from the DNA. The sample comprises approximately 45,000 clones, around 86% of which are singletons, and about 5% rests with the top ten.

The source of this sequence is a man aged 35-49 years with active COVID-19. The sequencing sample was made of peripheral blood. The rearrangement uses TRBV7-9 and TRBJ1-2, with TRBD1 identical over 8 bases. CDR3 protein: CASSLTGEMGDGYTF. CDR3 in DNA: TGTGCCAGCAGCTTGACAGGGGAAATGGGAGATGGCTACACCTTC.